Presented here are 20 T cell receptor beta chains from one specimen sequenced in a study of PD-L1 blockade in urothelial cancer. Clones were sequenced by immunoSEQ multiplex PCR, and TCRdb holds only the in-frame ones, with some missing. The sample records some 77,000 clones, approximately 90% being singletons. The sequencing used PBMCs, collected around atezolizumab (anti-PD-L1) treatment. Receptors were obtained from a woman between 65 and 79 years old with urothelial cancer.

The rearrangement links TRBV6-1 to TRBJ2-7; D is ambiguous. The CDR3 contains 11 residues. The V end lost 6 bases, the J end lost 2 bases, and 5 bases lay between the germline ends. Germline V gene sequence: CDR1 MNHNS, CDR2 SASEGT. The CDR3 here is CASSDTYEQYF. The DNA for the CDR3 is TGTGCCAGCAGCGACACCTACGAGCAGTACTTC.

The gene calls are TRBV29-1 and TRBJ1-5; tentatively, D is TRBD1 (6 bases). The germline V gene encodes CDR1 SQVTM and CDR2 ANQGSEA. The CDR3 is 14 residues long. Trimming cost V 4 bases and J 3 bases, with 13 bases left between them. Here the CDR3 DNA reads TGCAGCGTTGCGTCTGGACAGCTCAATCAGCCCCAGCATTTT. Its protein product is CSVASGQLNQPQHF.

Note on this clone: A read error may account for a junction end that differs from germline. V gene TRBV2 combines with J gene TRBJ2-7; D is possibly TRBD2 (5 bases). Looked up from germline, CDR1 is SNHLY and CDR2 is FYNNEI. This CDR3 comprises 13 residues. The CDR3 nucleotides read TGTGCCAGCAGTGAAGCGCTTCGGGCAGACCCGGGATTC. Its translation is CASSEALRADPGF.

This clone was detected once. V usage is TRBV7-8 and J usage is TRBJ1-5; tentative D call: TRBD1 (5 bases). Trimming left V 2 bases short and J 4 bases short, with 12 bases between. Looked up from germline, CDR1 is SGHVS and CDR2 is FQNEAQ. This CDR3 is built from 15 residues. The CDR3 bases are TGTGCCAGCAGCTTATCGGGGGTTACTAATCAGCCCCAGCATTTT. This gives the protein CASSLSGVTNQPQHF.

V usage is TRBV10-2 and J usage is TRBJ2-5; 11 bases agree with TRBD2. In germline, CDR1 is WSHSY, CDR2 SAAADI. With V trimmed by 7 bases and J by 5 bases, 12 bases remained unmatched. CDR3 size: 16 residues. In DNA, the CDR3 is TGCGCCAGCAAAGAGAGTAGCGGGGGGGCCCTGGAGACCCAGTACTTC. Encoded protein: CASKESSGGALETQYF.

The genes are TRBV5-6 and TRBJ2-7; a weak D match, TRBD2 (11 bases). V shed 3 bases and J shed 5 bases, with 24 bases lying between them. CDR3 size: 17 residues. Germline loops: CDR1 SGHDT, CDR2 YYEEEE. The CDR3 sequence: CASSSGQGLAGGDEQYF. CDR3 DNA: TGTGCCAGCAGCTCGGGACAGGGGTTAGCGGGAGGGGACGAGCAGTACTTC.

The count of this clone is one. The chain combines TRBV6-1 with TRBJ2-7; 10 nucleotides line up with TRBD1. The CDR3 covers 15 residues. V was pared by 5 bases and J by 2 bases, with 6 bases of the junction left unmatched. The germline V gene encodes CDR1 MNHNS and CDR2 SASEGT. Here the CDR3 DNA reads TGTGCCAGCAGTCCCGGGACAGGGGCGACCTACGAGCAGTACTTC. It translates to CASSPGTGATYEQYF.

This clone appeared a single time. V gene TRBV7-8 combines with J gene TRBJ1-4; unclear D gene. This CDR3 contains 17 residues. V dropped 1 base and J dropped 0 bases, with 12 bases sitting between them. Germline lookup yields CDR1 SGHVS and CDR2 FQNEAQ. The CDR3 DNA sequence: TGTGCCAGCAGCTTAGAACTGACAACTGCAACTAATGAAAAACTGTTTTTT. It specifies CASSLELTTATNEKLFF.

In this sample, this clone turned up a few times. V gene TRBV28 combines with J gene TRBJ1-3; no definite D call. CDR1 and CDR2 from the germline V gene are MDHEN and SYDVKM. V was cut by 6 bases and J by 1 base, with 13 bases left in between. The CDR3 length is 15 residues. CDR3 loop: CASSSQMVSGNTIYF. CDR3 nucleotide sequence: TGTGCCAGCAGCTCACAAATGGTGTCTGGAAACACCATATATTTT.

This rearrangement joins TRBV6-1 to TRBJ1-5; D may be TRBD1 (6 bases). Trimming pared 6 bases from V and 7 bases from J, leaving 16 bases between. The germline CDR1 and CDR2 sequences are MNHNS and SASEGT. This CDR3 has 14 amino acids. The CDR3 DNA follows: TGTGCCAGCAGAACAGGACAGTTGAACCAGCCCCAGCATTTT. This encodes CASRTGQLNQPQHF.

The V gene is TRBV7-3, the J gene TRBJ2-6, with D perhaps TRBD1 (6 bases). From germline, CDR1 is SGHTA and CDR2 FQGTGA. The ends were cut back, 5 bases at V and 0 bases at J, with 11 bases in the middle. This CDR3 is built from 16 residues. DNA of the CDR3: TGTGCCAGCAGCCGCAGGGGCGACTCTGGGGCCAACGTCCTGACTTTC. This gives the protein CASSRRGDSGANVLTF.

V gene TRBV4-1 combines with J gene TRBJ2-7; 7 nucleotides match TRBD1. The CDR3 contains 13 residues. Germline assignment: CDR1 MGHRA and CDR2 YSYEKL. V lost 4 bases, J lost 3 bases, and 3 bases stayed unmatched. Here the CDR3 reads CASSLTGDYEQYF. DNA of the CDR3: TGCGCCAGCAGCCTTACAGGGGACTACGAGCAGTACTTC.

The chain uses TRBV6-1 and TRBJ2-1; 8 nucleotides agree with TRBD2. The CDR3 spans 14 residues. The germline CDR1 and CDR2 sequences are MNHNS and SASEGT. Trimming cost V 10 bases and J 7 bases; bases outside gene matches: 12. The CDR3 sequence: CATRGTSSINEQFF. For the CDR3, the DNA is TGTGCCACGAGAGGGACTAGTTCGATAAATGAGCAGTTCTTC.

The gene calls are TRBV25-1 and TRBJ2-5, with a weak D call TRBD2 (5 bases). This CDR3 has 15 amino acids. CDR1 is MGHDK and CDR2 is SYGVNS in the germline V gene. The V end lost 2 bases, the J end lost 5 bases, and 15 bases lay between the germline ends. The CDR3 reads CASSEDARAGETQYF. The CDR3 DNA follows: TGTGCCAGCAGTGAAGATGCGCGGGCTGGGGAGACCCAGTACTTC.

CDR3 amino acids: CASRAGTGATNGYTF. The CDR3 nucleotides are TGTGCCAGCAGAGCTGGGACAGGGGCTACTAATGGCTACACCTTC. The rearrangement links TRBV2 to TRBJ1-2; TRBD1 aligns across 10 bases. This CDR3 is 15 amino acids long. V was pared by 6 bases and J by 6 bases, with 10 bases of the junction left unmatched. Germline values: CDR1 SNHLY, CDR2 FYNNEI.

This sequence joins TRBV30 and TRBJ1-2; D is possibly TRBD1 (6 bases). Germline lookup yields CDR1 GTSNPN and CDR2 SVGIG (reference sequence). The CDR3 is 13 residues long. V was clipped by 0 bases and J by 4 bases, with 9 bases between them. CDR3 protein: CAWSVQGGYGYTF. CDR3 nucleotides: TGTGCCTGGAGTGTACAGGGCGGCTATGGCTACACCTTC.

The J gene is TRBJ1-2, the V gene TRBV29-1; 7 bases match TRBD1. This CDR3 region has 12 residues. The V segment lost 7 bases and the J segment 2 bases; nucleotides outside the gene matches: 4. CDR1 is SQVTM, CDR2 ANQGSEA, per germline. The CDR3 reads CSARDSNYGYTF. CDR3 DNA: TGCAGCGCTCGGGACAGCAACTATGGCTACACCTTC.

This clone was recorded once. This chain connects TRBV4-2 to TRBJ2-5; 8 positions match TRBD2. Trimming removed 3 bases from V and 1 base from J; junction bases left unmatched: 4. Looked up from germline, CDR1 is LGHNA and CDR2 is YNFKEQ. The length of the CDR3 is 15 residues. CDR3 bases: TGTGCCAGCAGCCATCGGGAGGGGCCCCAAGAGACCCAGTACTTC. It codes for CASSHREGPQETQYF.

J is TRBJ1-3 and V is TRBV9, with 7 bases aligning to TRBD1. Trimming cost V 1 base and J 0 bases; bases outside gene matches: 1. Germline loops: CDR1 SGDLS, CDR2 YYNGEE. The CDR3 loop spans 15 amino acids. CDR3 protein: CASSVQGVSGNTIYF. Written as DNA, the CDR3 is TGTGCCAGCAGCGTACAGGGGGTCTCTGGAAACACCATATATTTT.

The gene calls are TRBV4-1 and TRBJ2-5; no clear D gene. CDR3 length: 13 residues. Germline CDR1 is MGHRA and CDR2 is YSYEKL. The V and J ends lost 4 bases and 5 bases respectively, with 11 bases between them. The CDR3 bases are TGCGCCAGCAGCCGAGGCCTCTGGGAGACCCAGTACTTC. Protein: CASSRGLWETQYF.